Given below is one T cell receptor (beta chain) in context. What it binds is not known. This entry belongs to a study of T cell repertoires in cytomegalovirus infection. For the study at large: Peptides in the study included HLA-C-restricted and HLA-B-restricted CMV epitopes. Public signatures in TCR beta pointed to CMV infection and matching HLA type. Overall study results and limits: The ex vivo response showed dominance by HLA-C-restricted CMV-specific TCR beta clonotypes.

Using its own MiXCR run on the reads, TCRdb lists one record per CDR3 protein. The table shows approximately 270,000 distinct CDR3 sequences, with less than 25% occurring only once. V lost 6 bases to trimming and J lost 12 bases, with 12 bases between them. The CDR3 has 11 residues. This TCR came from a human donor in good health (CMV status not recorded). Some clones in this sample may be carry-over from other donors' samples. The sequences come from cultured PBMCs, collected from culture after CMV antigen stimulation. V usage is TRBV12-3 or TRBV12-4 and J usage is TRBJ2-1; D perhaps matches TRBD1 (6 bases). The CDR3 DNA reads TGTGCCAGCAGCCTACAGGGCTGGCAGTTCTTC. Encoded protein: CASSLQGWQFF.